The rows below give T cell receptor beta chains drawn from one sample of a study of T cell responses to AZD1222 COVID-19 vaccine. Repertoires were generated with immunoSEQ multiplex PCR, while TCRdb's copy carries only in-frame clones and drops some. The sample holds 170,000 or so clones, roughly nine tenths seen once. Material: peripheral blood, obtained on day 0 of AZD1222 vaccination. These receptors were collected from an adult in good health. Both conserved end residues are part of each CDR3. A D gene is named only where the DNA matches it firmly. Size is stated for part of the rows, as once, few or many counts, or as a class when the clone is expanded.

clone size	J gene	D gene	V gene	CDR3 DNA	CDR3 protein
-	TRBJ2-7	TRBD1	TRBV5-1	TGCGCCAGCAGCTCTCCTCCGGGACAGGGTTTCTACGAGCAGTACTTC	CASSSPPGQGFYEQYF
once	TRBJ2-4	-	TRBV10-1	TGCGCCAGCAGGAGGGAAGGCAAAAACATTCAGTACTTC	CASRREGKNIQYF
-	TRBJ1-2	-	TRBV16	TGTGCCAGCAGCCAATCGAGGGGGGTTGGCTATGGCTACACCTTC	CASSQSRGVGYGYTF
-	TRBJ2-7	-	TRBV29-1	TGCAGCGTTGAAATTAATTCCTACGAGCAGTACTTC	CSVEINSYEQYF
-	TRBJ2-3	-	TRBV7-9	TGTGCCAGCAGCTTGCTGGGCACAGATACGCAGTATTTT	CASSLLGTDTQYF
once	TRBJ1-1	-	TRBV30	TGTGCCTGGAGAAAGGGTACGACTGAAGCTTTCTTT	CAWRKGTTEAFF
-	TRBJ2-1	TRBD1	TRBV4-1	TGCGCCAGCAGCCAACCCGACAGGGATGAGCAGTTCTTC	CASSQPDRDEQFF
-	TRBJ1-3	-	TRBV6-1	TGTGCCAGCAGTGAAGTGGGACACGAAGGAAACACCATATATTTT	CASSEVGHEGNTIYF
-	TRBJ2-7	-	TRBV5-1	TGCGCCAGCAGCCTCTGGCGCGGGTACGAGCAGTACTTC	CASSLWRGYEQYF
-	TRBJ2-1	TRBD2	TRBV4-1	TGCGCCAGCAGCCAAACCGGGACTAGCGGGGCCAATGAGCAGTTCTTC	CASSQTGTSGANEQFF
once	TRBJ1-2	TRBD1	TRBV2	TGTGCCAGCATGAGGGAAAGGGACAGCTACTATGGCTACACCTTC	CASMRERDSYYGYTF
-	TRBJ2-5	-	TRBV18	TGTGCCAGCTCTCGGCCGGGGGAGGAGACCCAGTACTTC	CASSRPGEETQYF
-	TRBJ2-3	-	TRBV6-5	TGTGCCAGCAGTTACGGGGGGCAGTCTCATACGCAGTATTTT	CASSYGGQSHTQYF
-	TRBJ2-7	TRBD1	TRBV27	TGTGCCAGCAGTTTGGAACAGGGGCCCTACGAGCAGTACTTC	CASSLEQGPYEQYF
-	TRBJ1-2	-	TRBV27	TGTGCCAGCAGTTTTGGCAGGAATCTCGTGTATGGCTACACCTTC	CASSFGRNLVYGYTF
-	TRBJ2-7	TRBD2	TRBV5-1	TGCGCCAGCAGCCCAGGGACTAGCGTGAGCGAGCAGTACTTC	CASSPGTSVSEQYF
-	TRBJ2-7	TRBD1	TRBV9	TGTGCCAGCAGCTTAGGGGGACAGGCGCCCTCCGAGCAGTACTTC	CASSLGGQAPSEQYF
-	TRBJ2-5	-	TRBV29-1	TGCAGCGTTGAACCCCGGGGCGGGGACCAAGAGACCCAGTACTTC	CSVEPRGGDQETQYF
-	TRBJ1-2	-	TRBV27	TGTGCCAGCAGTTTAGGGGGGGAAGGCTACACCTTC	CASSLGGEGYTF
-	TRBJ2-7	TRBD2	TRBV7-2	TGTGCCAGCAGCCACCCCCCGGGGGGGAACGCGTACTTC	CASSHPPGGNAYF
-	TRBJ1-3	-	TRBV6-2/TRBV6-3	TGTGCCAGCAGTAACCCCGCACCCTCTGGAAACACCATATATTTT	CASSNPAPSGNTIYF
-	TRBJ2-5	TRBD2	TRBV13	TGTGCCAGCAGCCCTCTAGCGGAAGAGACCCAGTACTTC	CASSPLAEETQYF
-	TRBJ2-1	-	TRBV15	TGTGCCACCAGCACCGGGCCGAACAATGAGCAGTTCTTC	CATSTGPNNEQFF
-	TRBJ1-3	-	TRBV14	TGTGCCAGCAGCCAAGATAGTTCTGGAAACACCATATATTTT	CASSQDSSGNTIYF
-	TRBJ2-2	-	TRBV5-5	TGTGCCAGCAGCAAGAACACCGGGGAGCTGTTTTTT	CASSKNTGELFF
-	TRBJ2-5	-	TRBV6-1	TGTGCCAGCAGTGAACCCTTGGGGACCCAGTACTTC	CASSEPLGTQYF
once	TRBJ2-6	TRBD2	TRBV7-2	TGTGCCAGCAGCCAATGGACTAGCGGGGGGGCCACTGGGGCCAACGTCCTGACTTTC	CASSQWTSGGATGANVLTF
-	TRBJ2-7	TRBD1	TRBV10-2	TGCGCCAGCAGGAGGGACAGAAGCTACGAGCAGTACTTC	CASRRDRSYEQYF
-	TRBJ1-3	-	TRBV1	TGCACCAGCAGTAGAAACAGGGGGCGAGGGGGAAACACCATATATTTT	CTSSRNRGRGGNTIYF
-	TRBJ2-3	TRBD1	TRBV5-1	TGCGCCAGCAGCGCGACAGGGGAGTCGACAGATACGCAGTATTTT	CASSATGESTDTQYF
few	TRBJ1-1	TRBD1	TRBV3-1/TRBV3-2	TGTGCCAGCAGCCAAGAGGGGGGACAGGGATACACTGAAGCTTTCTTT	CASSQEGGQGYTEAFF
-	TRBJ1-5	-	TRBV6-5	TGTGCCAGCAGCCGGGGAAGGGGCGATCAGCCCCAGCATTTT	CASSRGRGDQPQHF
once	TRBJ2-5	-	TRBV6-2/TRBV6-3	TGTGCCAGCAGTTACTCGAGGGAGACCCAGTACTTC	CASSYSRETQYF
-	TRBJ1-5	-	TRBV18	TGTGCCAGCCGGGGAGGGGGTAGCAATCAGCCCCAGCATTTT	CASRGGGSNQPQHF
-	TRBJ2-4	-	TRBV25-1	TGTGCCAGCAGTGACGGGGCTGGGTACATTCAGTACTTC	CASSDGAGYIQYF
once	TRBJ2-7	-	TRBV5-6	TGTGCCAGCAGCCCCACAGGGATGGTCTACGAGCAGTACTTC	CASSPTGMVYEQYF
-	TRBJ1-2	-	TRBV19	TGTGCCAGTAGTATACCGAGCTATGGCTACACCTTC	CASSIPSYGYTF
-	TRBJ1-3	-	TRBV20-1	TGCAGTGCTAGTATTTATGATAGGGGAAACACCATATATTTT	CSASIYDRGNTIYF
few	TRBJ2-2	-	TRBV6-6	TGTGCCAGCAGTTACTCCTACACCGGGGAGCTGTTTTTT	CASSYSYTGELFF
-	TRBJ2-3	TRBD1	TRBV6-5	TGTGCCAGCCTTGACAGGGGTGTAGTCTCAGATACGCAGTATTTT	CASLDRGVVSDTQYF
-	TRBJ2-1	TRBD2	TRBV3-1/TRBV3-2	TGTGCCAGCAGCCAAGAGGGGAGGCGGGGGGCCTACAATGAGCAGTTCTTC	CASSQEGRRGAYNEQFF
-	TRBJ1-2	-	TRBV5-5	TGTGCCAGCAGCTTGGAGGGGCTTGGGGGCTACACCTTC	CASSLEGLGGYTF
-	TRBJ2-4	TRBD2	TRBV9	TGTGCCAGCAGTAGCGGGGTGGCCAAAAACATTCAGTACTTC	CASSSGVAKNIQYF
-	TRBJ1-2	TRBD1	TRBV5-1	TGCGCCAGCAGCCTAGGACAGGGGGCGGCCTCTTTCGACTACACCTTC	CASSLGQGAASFDYTF
-	TRBJ1-5	TRBD1	TRBV7-9	TGTGCCAGCAGCCCCGGGACAGGGCGGTATCAGCCCCAGCATTTT	CASSPGTGRYQPQHF
once	TRBJ2-7	-	TRBV11-2	TGTGCCAGCAGTTCGGACTTGGGGCAGTACTTC	CASSSDLGQYF
-	TRBJ2-3	-	TRBV29-1	TGCAGCACCCAAAACCTGACACCCCGCACAGATACGCAGTATTTT	CSTQNLTPRTDTQYF
-	TRBJ2-1	TRBD1	TRBV19	TGTGCCAGTAGGGCCTCCGGGACAGCGTACAATGAGCAGTTCTTC	CASRASGTAYNEQFF
-	TRBJ2-5	TRBD2	TRBV5-4	TGTGCCAGCAGCGGCTTGAGCGGGGGGAGGAGAGAGACCCAGTACTTC	CASSGLSGGRRETQYF
-	TRBJ1-2	-	TRBV20-1	TGCAGTGCTAGTCCCCGCGGGGGCGCGTATGGCTACACCTTC	CSASPRGGAYGYTF